A selection of T cell receptor beta chains follows, all from one sample in a study of long-term antiretroviral therapy in people with HIV. The data were produced by immunoSEQ multiplex PCR, yet TCRdb's version contains in-frame clones alone and is incomplete. The table includes 20,000 to 30,000 clones, 85% detected once. Specimen: unsorted PBMCs, collected 2.3 years after starting antiretroviral therapy. The source is a man aged 35 to 55 with HIV. Each CDR3 is given with its conserved first and last residue. Fields, in order: D gene, V gene, J gene, CDR3 length, clone size, CDR3 DNA, CDR3 protein. The D gene is left open where the match is weak. Clone sizes are given selectively: once, few, many, or a class where the clone is expanded.

-,TRBV2,TRBJ2-7,12,-,TGTGCCAGCAGTGCCGATGGGGCCGAGCAGTACTTC,CASSADGAEQYF
-,TRBV6-1,TRBJ2-3,13,-,TGTGCCAGCAGTGAAGGGGCGCTTATTACGCAGTATTTT,CASSEGALITQYF
TRBD1,TRBV4-1,TRBJ1-1,15,-,TGCGCCAGCAGCCTCGCGGGACAGGGGTTTACTGAAGCTTTCTTT,CASSLAGQGFTEAFF
-,TRBV4-1,TRBJ1-5,15,-,TGCGCCAGCAGCAGCCGTCCCGGCCCCAATCAGCCCCAGCATTTT,CASSSRPGPNQPQHF
TRBD2,TRBV25-1,TRBJ2-1,18,once,TGTGCCAGCATAGGGGTATCGTACAGCGGGAGCTCCTACAATGAGCAGTTCTTC,CASIGVSYSGSSYNEQFF
-,TRBV6-1,TRBJ1-2,13,-,TGTGCCAGCAGTGAGGGCCATAGCTATGGCTACACCTTC,CASSEGHSYGYTF
-,TRBV19,TRBJ2-1,11,few,TGTGCCAGTCTAGGGCACAGCTCCCTATTCTTC,CASLGHSSLFF
-,TRBV29-1,TRBJ2-7,12,-,TGCAGCGTGGCGCAGGTCCCCTACGAGCAGTACTTC,CSVAQVPYEQYF
-,TRBV19,TRBJ2-5,13,few,TGTGCCAGTAGTGGGGGCCCCCAAGAGACCCAGTACTTC,CASSGGPQETQYF
-,TRBV5-4,TRBJ1-1,17,-,TGTGCCAGCAGCTTGGGGGTCGGGGGAAACTACGTCGGGGCGCTTTCTTTT,CASSLGVGGNYVGALSF
TRBD2,TRBV5-1,TRBJ2-1,17,-,TGCGCCAGCAGCTTTACTAGCGGGAGGGCCTCTCGTAATGAGCAGTTCTTC,CASSFTSGRASRNEQFF
-,TRBV6-1,TRBJ2-7,12,once,TGTGCCAGCAGTGAAGTCAGGGGCGAGCAGTACTTC,CASSEVRGEQYF
-,TRBV5-1,TRBJ1-1,13,few,TGCGCCAGCAGCTTCCTCGCGGGCACTGAAGCTTTCTTT,CASSFLAGTEAFF
-,TRBV19,TRBJ1-3,14,-,TGTGCCAGTAGTGCTACAGGGTCTGGAAACACCATATATTTT,CASSATGSGNTIYF
-,TRBV30,TRBJ2-1,14,once,TGTGCCTGGAGGGATGGGGTTGGGGGCCCCGAGCAGTTCTTC,CAWRDGVGGPEQFF
-,TRBV18,TRBJ1-2,16,-,TGTGCCAGCTCACACGGCTCTCTGGGAAAGGGCTATGGCTACACCTTC,CASSHGSLGKGYGYTF
-,TRBV5-5,TRBJ2-1,11,-,TGTGCCAGCAGCTTGGTGGGGCAGCAGTTCTTC,CASSLVGQQFF
TRBD2,TRBV28,TRBJ2-1,14,once,TGTGCCACCGTGGGGGAGGGCCGAGGTTATGAGCAGTTCTTC,CATVGEGRGYEQFF
TRBD1,TRBV4-2,TRBJ1-2,14,-,TGTGCCAGCAGCCAAGATCTGTCAGGGGGTGGCTACACCTTC,CASSQDLSGGGYTF
TRBD2,TRBV19,TRBJ2-1,15,few,TGTGCCAGTAGTAGGGGGGCTAGCGGGAGCAATGAGCAGTTCTTC,CASSRGASGSNEQFF
TRBD1,TRBV6-5,TRBJ2-5,15,-,TGTGCCAGCAGTTCCTCGGACAGGTACGAAGAGACCCAGTACTTC,CASSSSDRYEETQYF
TRBD1,TRBV11-3,TRBJ2-7,15,-,TGTGCCAGCAGCTTGAGGGACAGGTCAACCTACGAGCAGTACTTC,CASSLRDRSTYEQYF
TRBD2,TRBV19,TRBJ2-5,15,few,TGTGCCAGTAAACTAGCGGGAGGGGTGGAAGAGACCCAGTACTTC,CASKLAGGVEETQYF
-,TRBV19,TRBJ1-4,14,-,TGTGCCAGTAGTGCTCGCCGGGTTAATGAAAAACTGTTTTTT,CASSARRVNEKLFF
-,TRBV29-1,TRBJ2-1,14,once,TGCAGCGTTGATCGATTGGGGGCGCATAATGAGCAGTTCTTC,CSVDRLGAHNEQFF
-,TRBV5-1,TRBJ2-7,14,-,TGCGCCAGCAGCCCTACCGGACTAACCTACGAGCAGTACTTC,CASSPTGLTYEQYF
-,TRBV18,TRBJ2-7,14,-,TGTGCCAGCTCACCACCCGACAGTTTCTACGAGCAGTACTTC,CASSPPDSFYEQYF
-,TRBV15,TRBJ2-7,13,-,TGTGCCACCAGCAGAGATTCGGGGTATGAGCAGTACTTC,CATSRDSGYEQYF
-,TRBV20-1,TRBJ2-1,11,-,TGCAGTGCTAGATCCGTAAATGAGCAGTTCTTC,CSARSVNEQFF
-,TRBV4-1,TRBJ1-6,15,-,TGCGCCAGCAGCCATCCTGGGGATTATAATTCACCCCTCCACTTT,CASSHPGDYNSPLHF
-,TRBV28,TRBJ1-4,15,-,TGTGCCAGCAGTTTATGGGGGGTAACTAATGAAAAACTGTTTTTT,CASSLWGVTNEKLFF
TRBD2,TRBV6-4,TRBJ2-3,15,-,TGTGCCAGCAGTTTAAGCGGGGGGGCCGCAGATACGCAGTATTTT,CASSLSGGAADTQYF
-,TRBV9,TRBJ1-2,15,once,TGTGCCAGCAGCGGGTCCCCGGGGACGGGCTATGGCTACACCTTC,CASSGSPGTGYGYTF
-,TRBV27,TRBJ2-2,14,-,TGTGCCAGCAGTCCACGGGCGGTCCCCGGGGAGCTGTTTTTT,CASSPRAVPGELFF
-,TRBV2,TRBJ1-1,15,-,TGTGCCAGCAACGGGTCCCCCAGCCCGAACACTGAAGCTTTCTTT,CASNGSPSPNTEAFF
-,TRBV5-1,TRBJ2-7,14,-,TGCGCCAGCAGCTTGGAGCAGGTTTCCTACGAGCAGTACTTC,CASSLEQVSYEQYF
-,TRBV11-1,TRBJ2-7,14,-,TGTGCCAGCAGCTTAGGCGGGATCTCCTACGAGCAGTACTTC,CASSLGGISYEQYF
TRBD2,TRBV6-5,TRBJ2-1,15,-,TGTGCCAGCAGGGATCCGGCGGGGGGGTCCGATGAGCAGTTCTTC,CASRDPAGGSDEQFF
-,TRBV29-1,TRBJ2-1,14,-,TGCAGCGTTGAGCCTAGCGCCCTAGTTTTGGAGCAGTTCTTC,CSVEPSALVLEQFF
-,TRBV29-1,TRBJ2-7,14,once,TGCAGCGTTGAAGTCCCAGGGGGGCCCTACGAGCAGTACTTC,CSVEVPGGPYEQYF
-,TRBV19,TRBJ1-2,16,-,TGTGCCAGTAGTCCCTTGGGCGGGGAAGCGGACTATGGCTACACCTTC,CASSPLGGEADYGYTF
-,TRBV10-3,TRBJ1-6,17,-,TGTGCCATCAGTGAGTCGAGGATGGGGACGGTTAATTCACCCCTCCACTTT,CAISESRMGTVNSPLHF
-,TRBV6-1,TRBJ1-5,13,-,TGTGCCAGCAGTGTTCGGTTATGGCAGCCCCAGCATTTT,CASSVRLWQPQHF
-,TRBV6-6,TRBJ1-3,15,-,TGTGCCAGCAGTTCGCTGACAGAAACTGGAAACACCATATATTTT,CASSSLTETGNTIYF
-,TRBV30,TRBJ2-1,13,-,TGTGCCTGCTTACAGGATTCCTACAATGAGCAGTTCTTC,CACLQDSYNEQFF
-,TRBV4-1,TRBJ1-2,15,-,TGCGCCAGCAGCCAAGGCGCAGGGCCTAACTATGGCTACACCTTC,CASSQGAGPNYGYTF
-,TRBV7-6,TRBJ2-3,16,-,TGTGCCAGCAGCTTAAGAGCAGGGGAATCCACAGATACGCAGTATTTT,CASSLRAGESTDTQYF
TRBD2,TRBV27,TRBJ2-1,16,-,TGTGCCAGCAGTTTAATGCCTGTCGGGGGGGGCAATGAGCAGTTCTTC,CASSLMPVGGGNEQFF
-,TRBV4-1,TRBJ2-1,18,once,TGCGCCAGCAGCCAAAAACCCCCTTTGACAGAGTTATACAATGAGCAGTTCTTC,CASSQKPPLTELYNEQFF
TRBD1,TRBV25-1,TRBJ2-2,13,-,TGTGCCAGTCAGCAGGGGGCGGGCGGGGAGCTGTTTTTT,CASQQGAGGELFF
TRBD2,TRBV30,TRBJ2-3,14,-,TGTGCCTCGAAAAGCGGGAGCGGCGCAGATACGCAGTATTTT,CASKSGSGADTQYF
-,TRBV11-2,TRBJ1-5,12,-,TGTGCCAGCAGCTCGGGTACACAGCCCCAGCATTTT,CASSSGTQPQHF
TRBD1,TRBV2,TRBJ2-2,17,once,TGTGCCAGCAGTGAATCGACGGGACAGGTGAACACCGGGGAGCTGTTTTTT,CASSESTGQVNTGELFF
TRBD1,TRBV30,TRBJ1-1,12,-,TGTGCCTGGAGTAGACAGGGCACTGAAGCTTTCTTT,CAWSRQGTEAFF